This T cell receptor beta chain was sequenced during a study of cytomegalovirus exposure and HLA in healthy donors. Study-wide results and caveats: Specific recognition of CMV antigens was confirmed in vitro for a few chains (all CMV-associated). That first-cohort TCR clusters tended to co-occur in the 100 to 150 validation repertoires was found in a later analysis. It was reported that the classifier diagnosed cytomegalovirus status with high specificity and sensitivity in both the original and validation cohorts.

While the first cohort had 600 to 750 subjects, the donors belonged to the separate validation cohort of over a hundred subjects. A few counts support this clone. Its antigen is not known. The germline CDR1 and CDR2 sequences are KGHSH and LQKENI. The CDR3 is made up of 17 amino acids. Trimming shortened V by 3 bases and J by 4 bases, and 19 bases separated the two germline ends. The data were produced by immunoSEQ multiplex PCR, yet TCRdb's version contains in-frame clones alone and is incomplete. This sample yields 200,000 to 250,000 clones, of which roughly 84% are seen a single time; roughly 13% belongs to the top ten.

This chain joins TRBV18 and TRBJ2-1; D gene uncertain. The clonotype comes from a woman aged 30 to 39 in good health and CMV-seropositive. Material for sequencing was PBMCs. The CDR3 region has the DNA TGTGCCAGCTCACCCTATTTGGAACCCCCCAAATACAATGAGCAGTTCTTC. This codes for CASSPYLEPPKYNEQFF. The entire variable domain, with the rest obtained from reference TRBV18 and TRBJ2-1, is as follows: NAGVMQNPRHLVRRRGQEARLRCSPMKGHSHVYWYRQLPEEGLKFMVYLQKENIIDESGMPKERFSAEFPKEGPSILRIQQVVRGDSAAYFCASSPYLEPPKYNEQFFGPGTRLTVL.